One sample yielded the 6 T cell receptor beta chains listed below, sequenced in a study of T cells in Graves' hyperthyroidism and ophthalmopathy. The investigators amplified TCR beta CDR3 regions from RNA transcripts. The HTBI primer set was used in a first-round RT-PCR of the TCR CDR3. TCRdb re-derived calls from the multiplex PCR reads in MiXCR, one entry per CDR3 protein. This table has hundreds of thousands of distinct CDR3 sequences, roughly 14% appearing once. What was sequenced was blood. These receptors all come from a woman younger than 30 with Graves' hyperthyroidism.

This clonotype has ten or more counts. The V and J genes are TRBV24-1 and TRBJ2-7, with D possibly called TRBD1 or TRBD2 (7 bases each). V was shortened by 3 bases and J by 3 bases, with 20 bases between the two germline ends. Germline V lookup: CDR1 KGHDR, CDR2 SFDVKD. CDR3 length equals 17 residues. The CDR3 protein is CATSDSSRQGGSYEQYF. In nucleotides, the CDR3 is TGTGCCACCAGTGATAGTAGTCGGCAGGGGGGGAGCTACGAGCAGTACTTC.

This clonotype has at least ten counts. The V call is TRBV20-1, the J call TRBJ1-5; 12 bases are shared with TRBD1. J lost 6 bases, V lost 4 bases, and 7 bases had no gene match. Germline-derived CDR1 and CDR2 are DFQATT and SNEGSKA (reference sequence). The CDR3 length is 15 residues. CDR3 DNA: TGCAGTGCTACTCCGGGACAGGGGGCCCGTCAGCCCCAGCATTTT. Its protein product is CSATPGQGARQPQHF.

At least ten counts were recorded for this clonotype. This chain connects TRBV5-5 to TRBJ2-2; 8 nucleotides line up with TRBD1. The V segment lost 4 bases and the J segment 5 bases; nucleotides outside the gene matches: 13. The CDR3 contains 17 residues. Germline CDR1 reads SGHKS; CDR2 reads YYEKEE (reference sequence). CDR3 protein: CASSQREPGGITGELFF. The CDR3 nucleotides read TGTGCCAGCAGCCAGAGGGAGCCAGGGGGCATAACCGGGGAGCTGTTTTTT.

This clonotype was seen ten or more times. V and J are TRBV20-1 and TRBJ2-3, with 7 bases that match TRBD1. This CDR3 region has 17 residues. Germline CDR1 DFQATT, CDR2 SNEGSKA (reference sequence). With 3 bases clipped from V and 2 bases from J, the junction kept 14 bases outside the gene matches. The CDR3 bases are TGCAGTGCTAGTTTTCACGTGACAGGGCTTTCCACAGATACGCAGTATTTT. Its protein is CSASFHVTGLSTDTQYF.

This clonotype came up many times. V and J are TRBV27 and TRBJ1-1; D is undetermined. Trimming took off 5 bases at V and 1 base at J, with 8 bases between the two ends. CDR3 length: 13 residues. Germline CDR1 and CDR2: MNHEY and SMNVEV (reference sequence). This chain's CDR3 is CASSRRENTEAFF. CDR3 in DNA: TGTGCCAGCAGTCGGAGAGAGAACACTGAAGCTTTCTTT.

This clonotype was counted a few times. This chain joins TRBV20-1 and TRBJ2-7, with 7 nucleotides matching TRBD1. The CDR3 totals 14 residues. The ends lost 0 bases at V and 3 bases at J; junction bases unmatched: 5. CDR1 and CDR2 (germline): DFQATT, SNEGSKA (reference sequence). CDR3 residues: CSARDWTGDYEQYF. The DNA for the CDR3 is TGCAGTGCTAGAGATTGGACAGGCGACTACGAGCAGTACTTC.